This TCR beta chain comes out of a study of blood T cell repertoires in COVID-19. Study-level information: Both acute and convalescent COVID-19 samples were obtained from the United States, Italy and Spain. From T cells, B-cell-depleted T cells, or PBMCs came the material, which was cDNA or gDNA.

Deletions cut 10 bases from V and 4 bases from J, with 14 bases between. This CDR3 region has 13 residues. Looked up from germline, CDR1 is ENHRY and CDR2 is SYGVKD. Per the study methods: Cell counts per sample came from amplifying reference gene primers. Using immunoSEQ multiplex PCR, the repertoire was profiled, and TCRdb retains in-frame clones only, with some absent. Clone size and V and J calls were adopted from that table, with D and trimming inferred from the DNA. The sample carries 70,000 to 90,000 clones, roughly 85% recorded once. Specimen: peripheral blood. The TCR sequence derives from a human donor in a cohort sampled during active COVID-19. This chain links TRBV10-3 with TRBJ2-1; D might be TRBD2 (5 bases). CDR3 bases: TGTGCCACGAGGGCCGAGGGATACAATGAGCAGTTCTTC. Amino acids: CATRAEGYNEQFF.